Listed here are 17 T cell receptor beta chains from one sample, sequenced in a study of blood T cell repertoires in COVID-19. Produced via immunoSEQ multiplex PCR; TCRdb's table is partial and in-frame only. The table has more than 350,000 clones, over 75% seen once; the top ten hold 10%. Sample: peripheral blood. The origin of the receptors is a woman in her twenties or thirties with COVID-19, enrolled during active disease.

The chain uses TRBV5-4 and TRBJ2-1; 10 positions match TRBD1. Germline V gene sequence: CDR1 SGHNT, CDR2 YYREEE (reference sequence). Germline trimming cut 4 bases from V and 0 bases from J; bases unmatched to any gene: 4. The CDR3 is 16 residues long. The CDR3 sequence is CASSGQGVGSYNEQFF. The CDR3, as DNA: TGTGCCAGCAGCGGACAGGGGGTGGGCTCCTACAATGAGCAGTTCTTC.

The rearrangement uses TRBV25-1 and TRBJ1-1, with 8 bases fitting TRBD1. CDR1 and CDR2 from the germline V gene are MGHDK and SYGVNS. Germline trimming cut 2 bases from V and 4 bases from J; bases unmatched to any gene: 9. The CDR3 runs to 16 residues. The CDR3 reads CASSELALDRGTEAFF. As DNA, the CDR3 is TGTGCCAGCAGTGAACTCGCTCTAGACAGGGGCACTGAAGCTTTCTTT.

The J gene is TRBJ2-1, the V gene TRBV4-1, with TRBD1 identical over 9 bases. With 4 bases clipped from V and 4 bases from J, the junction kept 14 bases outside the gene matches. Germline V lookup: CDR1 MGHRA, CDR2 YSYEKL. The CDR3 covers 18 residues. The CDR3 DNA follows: TGCGCCAGCAGCCCATTGGGCGTAACAGGGGGCAGGTACAATGAGCAGTTCTTC. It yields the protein CASSPLGVTGGRYNEQFF.

CDR3 DNA: TGTGCCAGCAGCTACGCCGCGCGGGAGTCGGTCGATGAGCAGTTCTTC. It encodes CASSYAARESVDEQFF. The V gene is TRBV13, the J gene TRBJ2-1, with TRBD2 matching 7 bases. This CDR3 region has 16 residues. Trimming cost V 4 bases and J 8 bases; bases outside gene matches: 14. Looked up from germline, CDR1 is PRHDT and CDR2 is FYEKMQ (reference sequence).

The CDR3 DNA follows: TGTGCCAGCAGTGGAAGACTAGCGGGAGAAACCGGGGAGCTGTTTTTT. Translation: CASSGRLAGETGELFF. J is TRBJ2-2 and V is TRBV6-1; 12 nucleotides line up with TRBD2. The CDR3 has 16 amino acids. Germline-derived CDR1 and CDR2 are MNHNS and SASEGT. V was clipped by 4 bases and J by 5 bases; unmatched bases: 5.

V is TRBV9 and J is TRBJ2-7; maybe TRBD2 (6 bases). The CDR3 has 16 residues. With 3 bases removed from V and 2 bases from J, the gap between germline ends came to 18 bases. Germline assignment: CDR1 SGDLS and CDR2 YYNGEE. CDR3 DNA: TGTGCCAGCAGCGGTCCGCCGCGGGACGGTACCTACGAGCAGTACTTC. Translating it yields CASSGPPRDGTYEQYF.

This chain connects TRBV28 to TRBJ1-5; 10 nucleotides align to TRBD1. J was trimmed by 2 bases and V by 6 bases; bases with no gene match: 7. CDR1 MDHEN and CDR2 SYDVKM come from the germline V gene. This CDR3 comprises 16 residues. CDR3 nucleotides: TGTGCCAGCAGGTTGACAGGGGGCATGGGCAATCAGCCCCAGCATTTT. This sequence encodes CASRLTGGMGNQPQHF.

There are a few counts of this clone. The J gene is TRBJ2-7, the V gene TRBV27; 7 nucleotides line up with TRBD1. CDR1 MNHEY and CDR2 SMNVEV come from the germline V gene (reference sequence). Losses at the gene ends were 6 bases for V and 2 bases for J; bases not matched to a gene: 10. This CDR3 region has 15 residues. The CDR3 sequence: CASSPETGWAYEQYF. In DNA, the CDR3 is TGTGCCAGCAGCCCAGAGACAGGGTGGGCCTACGAGCAGTACTTC.

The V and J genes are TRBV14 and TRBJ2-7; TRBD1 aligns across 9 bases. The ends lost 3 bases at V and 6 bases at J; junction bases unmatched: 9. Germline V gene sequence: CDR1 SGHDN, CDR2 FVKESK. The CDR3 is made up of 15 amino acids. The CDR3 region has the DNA TGTGCCAGCAGCCAGTACGGGACAGGGAATGCCGAGCAGTACTTC. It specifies CASSQYGTGNAEQYF. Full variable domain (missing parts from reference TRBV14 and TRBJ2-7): EAGVTQFPSHSVIEKGQTVTLRCDPISGHDNLYWYRRVMGKEIKFLLHFVKESKQDESGMPNNRFLAERTGGTYSTLKVQPAELEDSGVYFCASSQYGTGNAEQYFGPGTRLTVT.

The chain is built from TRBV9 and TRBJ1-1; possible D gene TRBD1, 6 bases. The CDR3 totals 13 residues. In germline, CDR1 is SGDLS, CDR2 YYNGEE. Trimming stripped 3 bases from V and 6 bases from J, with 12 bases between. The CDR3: CASSAQGGAEAFF. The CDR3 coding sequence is TGTGCCAGCAGCGCACAGGGAGGGGCTGAAGCTTTCTTT.

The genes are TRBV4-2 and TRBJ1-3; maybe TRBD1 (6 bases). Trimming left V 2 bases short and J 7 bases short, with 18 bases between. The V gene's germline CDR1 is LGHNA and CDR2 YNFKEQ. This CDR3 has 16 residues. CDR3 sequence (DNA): TGTGCCAGCAGCCAATCCCCCACCGGGGGGCTTAACACCATATATTTT. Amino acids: CASSQSPTGGLNTIYF.

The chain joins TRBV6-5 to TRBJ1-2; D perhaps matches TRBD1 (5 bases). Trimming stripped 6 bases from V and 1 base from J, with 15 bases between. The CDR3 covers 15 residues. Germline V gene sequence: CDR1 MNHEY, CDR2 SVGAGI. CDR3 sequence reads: CASSPIWGVNYGYTF. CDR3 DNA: TGTGCCAGCAGCCCCATCTGGGGGGTTAACTATGGCTACACCTTC.

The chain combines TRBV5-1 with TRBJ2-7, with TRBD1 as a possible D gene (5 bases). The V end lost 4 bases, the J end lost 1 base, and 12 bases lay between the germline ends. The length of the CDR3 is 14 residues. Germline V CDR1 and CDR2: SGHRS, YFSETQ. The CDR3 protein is CASSPGYSSYEQYF. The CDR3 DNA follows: TGCGCCAGCAGCCCAGGGTATAGTTCCTACGAGCAGTACTTC. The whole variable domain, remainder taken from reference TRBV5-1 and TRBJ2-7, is KAGVTQTPRYLIKTRGQQVTLSCSPISGHRSVSWYQQTPGQGLQFLFEYFSETQRNKGNFPGRFSGRQFSNSRSEMNVSTLELGDSALYLCASSPGYSSYEQYFGPGTRLTVT.

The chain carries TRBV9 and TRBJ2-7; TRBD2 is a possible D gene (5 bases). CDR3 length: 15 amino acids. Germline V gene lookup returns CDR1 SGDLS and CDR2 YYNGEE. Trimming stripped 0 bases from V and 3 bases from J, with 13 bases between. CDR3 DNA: TGTGCCAGCAGCGTAGGTAGCGTCCCTGACTACGAGCAGTACTTC. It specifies CASSVGSVPDYEQYF.

The CDR3 is CSAGLYKEDEQFF. CDR3 bases: TGCAGCGCTGGACTATACAAGGAGGATGAGCAGTTCTTC. The chain uses TRBV29-1 and TRBJ2-1, with a tentative D call TRBD2 (6 bases). Trimming removed 7 bases from V and 8 bases from J, with 18 bases in between. Germline lookup yields CDR1 SQVTM and CDR2 ANQGSEA. The CDR3 spans 13 residues.

The CDR3 reads CASPLAGALETQYF. For the CDR3, the DNA is TGTGCCAGCCCCCTAGCGGGAGCTTTAGAGACCCAGTACTTC. This sequence joins TRBV3-1 (or the pseudogene TRBV3-2) and TRBJ2-5; 10 bases match TRBD2. The CDR3 is 14 residues long. J was trimmed by 4 bases and V by 8 bases; bases with no gene match: 7. The germline V gene encodes CDR1 LGHDT and CDR2 YNNKEL (reference sequence).

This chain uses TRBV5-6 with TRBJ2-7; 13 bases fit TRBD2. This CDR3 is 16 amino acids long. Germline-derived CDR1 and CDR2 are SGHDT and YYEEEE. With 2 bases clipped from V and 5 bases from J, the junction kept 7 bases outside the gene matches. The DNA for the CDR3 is TGTGCCAGCAGCTTCCGGACTAGCGGGAGTATCGACGAGCAGTACTTC. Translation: CASSFRTSGSIDEQYF.